This TCR beta chain originates from a study of T cells in Graves' hyperthyroidism and ophthalmopathy. This clonotype was seen many times. TCR beta CDR3 sequences were amplified from RNA transcripts. HTBI primers were the set used in a first-round RT-PCR of the TCR CDR3. TCRdb analysed the multiplex PCR reads with MiXCR anew, one entry per CDR3 protein. Of roughly 360,000 distinct CDR3 sequences detected, roughly 12% appear once; the ten largest clones hold around 20%. Hyperthyroidism had been newly diagnosed in patients aged 18 to 65, and its duration was under 2 months. The V and J ends lost 4 bases and 7 bases, in that order; junction bases with no gene match: 5. CDR1 and CDR2 (germline): SGHRS, YFSETQ. This CDR3 spans 13 amino acids.

The chain links TRBV5-1 to TRBJ2-1, with 7 bases matching TRBD2. The sample taken for sequencing was blood. The clonotype originates from a man aged 30 to 39 with Graves' hyperthyroidism that later progressed to Graves' ophthalmopathy. This CDR3 reads CASSRGESNEQFF. The DNA for the CDR3 is TGCGCCAGCAGCCGGGGGGAATCGAATGAGCAGTTCTTC.